This T cell receptor beta chain was profiled in a study of regulatory T cells in long-lasting Graves disease. Overall study results and limits: TRBV28 was favored in persistent disease, as were TRBJ1-2 and TRBJ2-5.

V was pared by 7 bases and J by 8 bases, with 11 bases between. CDR3 size: 12 residues. Germline V gives CDR1 SEHNR, CDR2 FQNEAQ (reference sequence). CDR3-region Arm-PCR and iRepertoire HTBI primers produced the TCR beta libraries. MiXCR was run by TCRdb on the multiplex PCR reads, yielding one entry per CDR3 protein. The sample lists 300,000 to 400,000 distinct CDR3 sequences, less than 20% seen once, with 20% to 25% in the top ten. As for time point: newly diagnosed GD, antithyroid drugs for less than 3 months. Generation of the TCR library employed RNA extracted from PBMCs. From each patient, about 8.5 milliliters of peripheral blood was drawn and collected into an EDTA anticoagulant tube. This clonotype was picked up a small number of times. As yet, its antigen is unknown. This could be a read error, since a much larger clone is one nucleotide away.

The gene calls are TRBV7-9 and TRBJ1-4; D gene uncertain. The material was peripheral blood mononuclear cells (PBMCs), obtained at new diagnosis, from a patient treated with antithyroid drugs. This receptor was identified in a female donor with Graves disease. The CDR3 loop is CASNKDGEKLFF. The CDR3 DNA reads as TGTGCCAGCAACAAGGACGGAGAAAAACTGTTTTTT.